Following are 11 T cell receptor beta chains from one sample sequenced in a study of T cells in Graves' hyperthyroidism and ophthalmopathy (dated by TCRdb to about 2019). Libraries were made using multiplex PCR. TCRdb records Illumina HiSeq 2000 as the sequencer. The TCR beta CDR3 regions were amplified from the RNA transcripts. The TCR CDR3 was subjected to a first round of RT-PCR using the HTBI primer set and the Qiagen OneStep RT-PCR kit. TCRdb reprocessing: public reads trimmed at Q25 with fastp, clones called with MiXCR, in-frame beta chains kept. Each entry merges the rows of one CDR3 protein and shows their most common DNA and genes. This sample is represented by some 350,000 distinct CDR3 sequences; about 18% of them were singletons. Around 3.4% of the sample is held by the ten biggest clonotypes. Input material: blood. The receptors come from a woman under 30 with Graves' hyperthyroidism.

V and J are TRBV6-2 or TRBV6-3 and TRBJ1-2; D not certain. Germline CDR1 reads MNHEY; CDR2 reads SVGEGT. The V and J ends lost 4 bases and 8 bases respectively, with 8 bases between them. The CDR3 runs 11 residues. CDR3 nucleotide sequence: TGTGCCAGCAGTTGGGCTAGGGGCTACACCTTC. Residues: CASSWARGYTF.

The chain joins TRBV7-6 to TRBJ2-2; D may be TRBD1 or TRBD2 (6 bases each). Germline V gives CDR1 SGHVS, CDR2 FNYEAQ. V was shortened by 5 bases and J by 7 bases, with 11 bases between the two germline ends. The CDR3 extends over 13 amino acids. The CDR3 region is CASSHRGDGELFF. In DNA, the CDR3 is TGTGCCAGCAGCCATAGGGGGGACGGGGAGCTGTTTTTT.

This clonotype came up many times. The chain combines TRBV4-2 with TRBJ2-5; 9 nucleotides align to TRBD2. Germline V gives CDR1 LGHNA, CDR2 YNFKEQ. The trim removed 0 bases at V and 1 base at J, leaving 3 bases unmatched. The CDR3 is 16 residues long. The CDR3 DNA follows: TGTGCCAGCAGCCAAGAGTTAGCGGGGGCCCAAGAGACCCAGTACTTC. It is translated as CASSQELAGAQETQYF.

This chain uses TRBV19 with TRBJ1-5; D might be TRBD1 (5 bases). The CDR3 extends over 13 amino acids. CDR1 and CDR2 (germline): LNHDA, SQIVND (reference sequence). V was clipped by 4 bases and J by 7 bases, with 11 bases between them. For the CDR3, the DNA is TGTGCCAGTAGTAGGGGGGTTGGACAGCCCCAGCATTTT. This encodes CASSRGVGQPQHF.

The sample holds a few counts of this clonotype. DNA of the CDR3: TGTGCCAGCAGCCAAAGGTTTGCGGGGGAGGGAGATACGCAGTATTTT. Its translation is CASSQRFAGEGDTQYF. The gene calls are TRBV3-1 and TRBJ2-3; TRBD2 aligns across 7 bases. V lost 2 bases, J lost 5 bases, and 10 bases stayed unmatched. In germline, CDR1 is LGHDT, CDR2 YNNKEL (reference sequence). This CDR3 has 16 amino acids.

There are many counts of this clonotype. The chain couples TRBV6-5 to TRBJ2-5; D not resolved. Germline V gene lookup returns CDR1 MNHEY and CDR2 SVGAGI. CDR3 length equals 13 residues. V was shortened by 6 bases and J by 5 bases, with 13 bases between the two germline ends. CDR3 protein: CASSRASYETQYF. CDR3 nucleotide sequence: TGTGCCAGCAGCCGGGCCTCTTATGAGACCCAGTACTTC.

This clonotype was detected many times. V is TRBV4-1 and J is TRBJ2-7; D assignment may be TRBD1 or TRBD2 (6 bases each). This CDR3 comprises 15 residues. Germline CDR1 reads MGHRA; CDR2 reads YSYEKL. Trimming left V 4 bases short and J 4 bases short, with 17 bases between. The CDR3 DNA reads TGCGCCAGCAGCCCGGTCCCGGGGGCCGGGTACGAGCAGTACTTC. Its translation: CASSPVPGAGYEQYF.

This clonotype showed up many times. The chain joins TRBV15 to TRBJ1-3; D is uncertain. V was cut by 0 bases and J by 0 bases, with 9 bases left in between. The CDR3 runs to 16 residues. Germline lookup yields CDR1 LNHNV and CDR2 YYDKDF (reference sequence). This chain's CDR3 is CATSRDLAISGNTIYF. CDR3 DNA sequence: TGTGCCACCAGCAGAGATCTTGCGATCTCTGGAAACACCATATATTTT.

This clonotype has at least ten counts. The J gene is TRBJ1-5, the V gene TRBV12-3 or TRBV12-4, with TRBD1 matching over 7 bases. This CDR3 has 14 amino acids. V was pared by 2 bases and J by 5 bases, with 3 bases of the junction left unmatched. DNA of the CDR3: TGTGCCAGCAGTTTAAGGGGGCCGGATCAGCCCCAGCATTTT. Amino acids: CASSLRGPDQPQHF.

At least ten counts were recorded for this clonotype. This chain joins TRBV2 and TRBJ1-2; no firm D call. CDR3 size: 15 residues. Trimming took 6 bases from V and 4 from J, leaving 18 bases between them. The germline CDR1 and CDR2 sequences are SNHLY and FYNNEI. In nucleotides, the CDR3 is TGTGCCAGCAGATTCCCGGGTCGCATTGGCTATGGCTACACCTTC. This codes for CASRFPGRIGYGYTF.

At least ten counts were recorded for this clonotype. The J gene is TRBJ2-2, the V gene TRBV9, with 9 bases lining up with TRBD2. Per the germline V gene, CDR1 is SGDLS and CDR2 is YYNGEE. CDR3 length: 17 residues. With 1 base clipped from V and 4 bases from J, the junction kept 8 bases outside the gene matches. In DNA form, the CDR3 reads TGTGCCAGCAGCGTAAGGGTAGCGGGGGCCACCACCGGGGAGCTGTTTTTT. As protein: CASSVRVAGATTGELFF.